This paragraph reports one TCR beta chain. Measured with immunoSEQ multiplex PCR; TCRdb has only the in-frame clones, and not every one. The sample shows about 110,000 clones, about 89% of them seen only once. The CDR3 totals 18 residues. In germline, CDR1 is KGHSH, CDR2 LQKENI. After removal of 0 bases from V and 7 bases from J, the junction contained 14 bases not matched to a gene. This specimen comes from a study of T cell changes during pregnancy in multiple sclerosis. Specimen: peripheral blood, collected before pregnancy. The sequence derives from a female donor with multiple sclerosis, enrolled in a pregnancy study. The genes are TRBV18 and TRBJ2-1; 8 bases map to TRBD1. The CDR3 reads CASSPPTGQGEYLNEQFF. CDR3 DNA: TGTGCCAGCTCACCACCGACTGGACAGGGAGAGTATTTGAATGAGCAGTTCTTC.